Detailed here is one T cell receptor (beta chain). This CDR3 has 13 amino acids. The trim removed 5 bases at V and 5 bases at J, leaving 5 bases unmatched. CDR1 is MNHNY, CDR2 SVGAGI, per germline (reference sequence). The data were obtained in a study of technical replicates of blood from four donors. Method: immunoSEQ multiplex PCR; TCRdb's copy keeps in-frame clones and lacks some. The sample consists of about 75,000 clones, 91% of them appearing once. The sequenced sample consisted of T cells isolated from PBMCs. This chain joins TRBV6-6 and TRBJ1-2; 7 bases line up with TRBD1. The clonotype originates from a human donor in good health. Some clones in this sample may be carry-over from other donors' samples. The CDR3, as DNA: TGTGCCAGCAGTATCCAGGGACAGTATGGCTACACCTTC. It translates to CASSIQGQYGYTF.